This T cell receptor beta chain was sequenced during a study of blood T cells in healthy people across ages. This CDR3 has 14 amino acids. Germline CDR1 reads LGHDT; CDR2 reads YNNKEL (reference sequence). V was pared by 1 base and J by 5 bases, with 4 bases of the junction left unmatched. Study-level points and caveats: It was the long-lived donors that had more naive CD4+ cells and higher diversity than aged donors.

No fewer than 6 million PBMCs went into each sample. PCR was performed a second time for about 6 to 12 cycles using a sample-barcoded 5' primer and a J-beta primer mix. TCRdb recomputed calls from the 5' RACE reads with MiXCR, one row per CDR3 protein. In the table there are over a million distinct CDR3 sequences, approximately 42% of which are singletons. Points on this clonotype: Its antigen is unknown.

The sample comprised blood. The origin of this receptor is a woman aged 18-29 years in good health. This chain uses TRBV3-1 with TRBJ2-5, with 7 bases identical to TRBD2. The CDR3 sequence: CASSQGLAAETQYF. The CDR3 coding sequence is TGTGCCAGCAGCCAAGGACTAGCCGCCGAGACCCAGTACTTC.